This TCR beta chain emerged from a study of T cells in Graves' hyperthyroidism and ophthalmopathy. The TCR beta CDR3 regions underwent amplification using RNA transcripts as the source. In the first-round RT-PCR of the TCR CDR3, the HTBI primer set was used. One entry per CDR3 protein, called by TCRdb with MiXCR from the multiplex PCR reads. The sample has 500,000 to 800,000 distinct CDR3 sequences; approximately 14% are singletons. The CDR3 has 15 residues. Germline values: CDR1 LNHNV, CDR2 YYDKDF (reference sequence). Trimming took 0 bases from V and 5 from J; bases not matched to a gene: 6. In its sample, this clonotype was seen many times.

The sequence derives from a woman aged 45-65 years with Graves' ophthalmopathy. Sequenced sample: blood. The chain employs TRBV15 and TRBJ2-5, with 7 bases identical to TRBD2. The CDR3 nucleotides are TGTGCCACCAGCAGAGATCGGGGGGTCGGGGAGACCCAGTACTTC. Translation gives CATSRDRGVGETQYF. Variable domain in full (rest from reference TRBV15 and TRBJ2-5): DAMVIQNPRYQVTQFGKPVTLSCSQTLNHNVMYWYQQKSSQAPKLLFHYYDKDFNNEADTPDNFQSRRPNTSFCFLDIRSPGLGDTAMYLCATSRDRGVGETQYFGPGTRLLVL.